This T cell receptor beta chain was identified in a study of T cells after yellow fever vaccination. TCRdb analysed the 5' RACE reads with MiXCR anew, one entry per CDR3 protein. The sample contains some 220,000 distinct CDR3 sequences, under 3.5% of which appear only once. V lost 5 bases and J 1 base, leaving 15 bases between the germline ends. This CDR3 is built from 17 residues. Germline V gene data show CDR1 as SGHTA and CDR2 as FQGNSA. Study-wide findings and caveats: There was a small share of clonotypes that showed up in both the CD4 and CD8 compartments. Boosting was followed by the reappearance of most primary-vaccination clones (around 95% CD4, around 91% CD8).

This clonotype was found a few times. The antigen remains undetermined. The chain recombines TRBV7-2 with TRBJ1-6; tentatively, D is TRBD1 (6 bases). This specimen consisted of CD4+ T cells sorted from PBMCs, obtained 10 days after the yellow fever booster vaccination. The receptor was derived from a man aged 18 to 35 who received the YFV17D yellow fever vaccine. CDR3 protein: CASSLSKGESYNSPLHF. In nucleotides, the CDR3 is TGTGCCAGCAGCCTCTCCAAGGGGGAATCCTATAATTCACCCCTCCACTTT.